The entry below gives a single T cell receptor beta chain sequence along with its context. There are 14 residues in the CDR3. Germline-derived CDR1 and CDR2 are SGDLS and YYNGEE. V lost 0 bases and J 1 base, leaving 7 bases between the germline ends. This record comes from a study of cytomegalovirus exposure and HLA in healthy donors. Vbeta (60) and Jbeta (13) primers were used in the PCR. Using immunoSEQ multiplex PCR, the repertoire was profiled, and TCRdb retains in-frame clones only, with some absent. The sample consists of around 180,000 clones, about 88% of them appearing once. The sequence was obtained from a woman between 18 and 29 years old in good health and CMV-seronegative. The sequenced sample was PBMCs. The V call is TRBV9, the J call TRBJ1-1, with D perhaps matching TRBD1 (5 bases). The CDR3 spells CASSVDRGNTEAFF. The CDR3 DNA is TGTGCCAGCAGCGTAGATAGGGGGAACACTGAAGCTTTCTTT.